The 26 T cell receptor beta chains in this list originate from one sample, sequenced in a study of blood T cell repertoires in COVID-19. This table comes from immunoSEQ multiplex PCR, and its TCRdb copy is limited to in-frame clones, with some not included. The data contain approximately 220,000 clones, approximately 85% of them singletons. The sequenced material came from peripheral blood. Receptors were obtained from a man in his forties or fifties who had recovered from COVID-19.

The rearrangement joins TRBV28 to TRBJ1-5; D possibly corresponds to TRBD1 (5 bases). Germline CDR1 and CDR2: MDHEN and SYDVKM. The CDR3 length is 15 residues. Trimming took off 3 bases at V and 4 bases at J, with 13 bases between the two ends. Written as DNA, the CDR3 is TGTGCCAGCAGTTTCCCATCAGGGCGGAATCAGCCCCAGCATTTT. It is translated as CASSFPSGRNQPQHF.

The chain uses TRBV24-1 and TRBJ2-2; the match to TRBD2 covers 7 bases. J lost 4 bases, V lost 3 bases, and 7 bases had no gene match. The CDR3 is 16 residues long. Germline V lookup: CDR1 KGHDR, CDR2 SFDVKD. The CDR3 DNA sequence: TGTGCCACCAGTGATCTCTCCTCGGGGGGCACCGGGGAGCTGTTTTTT. Translated: CATSDLSSGGTGELFF.

V is TRBV7-2 and J is TRBJ2-1; D gene ambiguous. The V end was cut by 3 bases, the J end by 1 base, with 4 bases between. This CDR3 has 13 residues. Germline assignment: CDR1 SGHTA and CDR2 FQGNSA. The CDR3, as DNA: TGTGCCAGCAGCTTTTCTTCCTACAATGAGCAGTTCTTC. As protein: CASSFSSYNEQFF.

The chain joins TRBV18 to TRBJ1-3; weak D call: TRBD1 (5 bases). The CDR3 totals 17 residues. V was clipped by 3 bases and J by 0 bases, with 15 bases between them. In germline, CDR1 is KGHSH, CDR2 LQKENI. The CDR3 reads CASSPLDRTPSGNTIYF. The DNA of the CDR3 is TGTGCCAGCTCACCCCTTGACAGAACTCCCTCTGGAAACACCATATATTTT.

The count of this clone is one. The chain employs TRBV5-1 and TRBJ1-1; a possible D gene is TRBD1 (6 bases). The CDR3 has 15 residues. From germline, CDR1 is SGHRS and CDR2 YFSETQ. V was cut by 3 bases and J by 1 base, with 13 bases left in between. The CDR3 region is CASSYLPQGNTEAFF. CDR3 DNA: TGCGCCAGCAGCTACCTACCACAGGGGAACACTGAAGCTTTCTTT.

V is TRBV6-5 and J is TRBJ2-4, with a possible D match to TRBD2 (7 bases). Trimming left V 8 bases short and J 0 bases short, with 14 bases between. This CDR3 has 15 amino acids. Germline CDR1 and CDR2: MNHEY and SVGAGI. CDR3 loop: CASGTGRGAKNIQYF. CDR3 DNA: TGTGCCAGCGGCACAGGGAGGGGAGCCAAAAACATTCAGTACTTC.

The chain employs TRBV19 and TRBJ2-1; TRBD2 agrees at 14 bases. The CDR3 is 17 residues long. Germline trimming cut 1 base from V and 6 bases from J; bases unmatched to any gene: 5. Germline CDR1 LNHDA, CDR2 SQIVND (reference sequence). The CDR3 spells CASSIGGLAGALNEQFF. The DNA for the CDR3 is TGTGCCAGTAGTATAGGGGGACTAGCGGGGGCCCTCAATGAGCAGTTCTTC.

V usage is TRBV5-1 and J usage is TRBJ2-1; 9 bases line up with TRBD2. Unmatched junction bases numbered 6, after V lost 2 bases and J lost 6 bases. This CDR3 contains 15 residues. Germline CDR1 SGHRS, CDR2 YFSETQ. CDR3 protein: CASSFGSGRINEQFF. The CDR3 bases are TGCGCCAGCAGCTTTGGTAGCGGGAGAATCAATGAGCAGTTCTTC.

The rearrangement joins TRBV2 to TRBJ2-1, with a possible D match to TRBD2 (5 bases). The CDR3 spans 14 residues. Looked up from germline, CDR1 is SNHLY and CDR2 is FYNNEI. The V gene lost 3 bases and the J gene lost 5 bases, with 11 bases spanning the gap. CDR3 in amino acids: CASSDRTSDNEQFF. The CDR3 nucleotides are TGTGCCAGCAGTGACAGGACTTCCGACAATGAGCAGTTCTTC.

The chain uses TRBV28 and TRBJ2-1, with TRBD1 matching 7 bases. The CDR3 covers 16 residues. The V segment lost 5 bases and the J segment 0 bases; nucleotides outside the gene matches: 7. CDR1 is MDHEN, CDR2 SYDVKM, per germline. This chain's CDR3 is CASSPRTGRSYNEQFF. Here the CDR3 DNA reads TGTGCCAGCAGTCCCCGGACAGGACGCTCCTACAATGAGCAGTTCTTC.

This chain uses TRBV5-1 with TRBJ2-3, with 11 positions matching TRBD2. Germline loops: CDR1 SGHRS, CDR2 YFSETQ. Trimming removed 5 bases from V and 3 bases from J; junction bases left unmatched: 8. The CDR3 has 16 amino acids. The CDR3 DNA reads TGCGCCAGCAGGGTCCTAGCGGGAGGACTGACAGATACGCAGTATTTT. Its protein product is CASRVLAGGLTDTQYF. Full variable domain (outside the CDR3, taken from reference TRBV5-1 and TRBJ2-3): KAGVTQTPRYLIKTRGQQVTLSCSPISGHRSVSWYQQTPGQGLQFLFEYFSETQRNKGNFPGRFSGRQFSNSRSEMNVSTLELGDSALYLCASRVLAGGLTDTQYFGPGTRLTVL.

This chain uses TRBV6-5 with TRBJ1-6; D is unclear. The V end was cut by 2 bases, the J end by 0 bases, with 5 bases between. Germline-derived CDR1 and CDR2 are MNHEY and SVGAGI. The length of the CDR3 is 15 residues. CDR3 coding DNA: TGTGCCAGCAGTTACGGCAGCTCCTATAATTCACCCCTCCACTTT. Translation: CASSYGSSYNSPLHF.

The chain joins TRBV28 to TRBJ1-4, with D perhaps matching TRBD1 (6 bases). V lost 8 bases and J lost 5, with 18 bases in between. CDR3 length: 15 residues. Looked up from germline, CDR1 is MDHEN and CDR2 is SYDVKM. The CDR3 DNA reads as TGTGCCAGCCGGAACACAGGGCTGGCAAATGAAAAACTGTTTTTT. It specifies CASRNTGLANEKLFF.

This clone was seen just once. The chain couples TRBV5-1 to TRBJ2-1; D is unclear. Germline values: CDR1 SGHRS, CDR2 YFSETQ. The CDR3 loop spans 15 amino acids. V was cut by 4 bases and J by 1 base, with 12 bases left in between. CDR3 sequence reads: CASSMEQVSYNEQFF. In DNA form, the CDR3 reads TGCGCCAGCAGCATGGAGCAGGTTTCCTACAATGAGCAGTTCTTC.

J is TRBJ1-3 and V is TRBV2; perhaps TRBD1 as D (5 bases). The length of the CDR3 is 16 residues. Trimming removed 2 bases from V and 2 bases from J, with 13 bases in between. Germline lookup yields CDR1 SNHLY and CDR2 FYNNEI. As DNA, the CDR3 is TGTGCCAGCAGTGAAATGACAGCTTCTACTGGAAACACCATATATTTT. Protein sequence: CASSEMTASTGNTIYF.

This clone was observed once. This chain links TRBV18 with TRBJ2-5; 12 bases are shared with TRBD2. CDR3 size: 14 residues. Germline CDR1 and CDR2: KGHSH and LQKENI. With 4 bases clipped from V and 4 bases from J, the junction kept 1 base outside the gene matches. CDR3 nucleotide sequence: TGTGCCAGCTCACAGACTAGCGGGAGAGAGACCCAGTACTTC. Its translation is CASSQTSGRETQYF. Full variable domain (missing parts from reference TRBV18 and TRBJ2-5): NAGVMQNPRHLVRRRGQEARLRCSPMKGHSHVYWYRQLPEEGLKFMVYLQKENIIDESGMPKERFSAEFPKEGPSILRIQQVVRGDSAAYFCASSQTSGRETQYFGPGTRLLVL.

This chain links TRBV11-2 with TRBJ2-7; 10 positions match TRBD2. The junction had 5 bases not matched to a gene; V was cut back by 3 bases and J by 6 bases. Germline lookup yields CDR1 SGHAT and CDR2 FQNNGV. The CDR3 runs to 14 residues. The CDR3 is CASSFLAGVPEQYF. CDR3 in DNA: TGTGCCAGCAGCTTTCTAGCGGGAGTACCCGAGCAGTACTTC.

The chain uses TRBV28 and TRBJ2-1; 7 positions agree with TRBD2. CDR1 and CDR2 (germline): MDHEN, SYDVKM. With V trimmed by 6 bases and J by 4 bases, 9 bases remained unmatched. The length of the CDR3 is 15 residues. The CDR3 DNA sequence: TGTGCCAGCAGCCTACTAGCGCAAAAGTACAATGAGCAGTTCTTC. Translation gives CASSLLAQKYNEQFF.

The chain couples TRBV5-1 to TRBJ2-2; D might be TRBD2 (6 bases). The V gene lost 0 bases and the J gene lost 2 bases, with 11 bases spanning the gap. This CDR3 spans 16 amino acids. Germline lookup yields CDR1 SGHRS and CDR2 YFSETQ. The CDR3: CASSLAGLPNTGELFF. DNA of the CDR3: TGCGCCAGCAGCTTGGCCGGACTACCCAACACCGGGGAGCTGTTTTTT.

The rearrangement links TRBV7-6 to TRBJ2-7; a possible D gene is TRBD1 (6 bases). CDR1 is SGHVS and CDR2 is FNYEAQ in the germline V gene. Trimming removed 5 bases at V and 4 bases at J, with 9 bases between. The CDR3 is 12 residues long. The CDR3 here is CASSLQGYEQYF. CDR3 sequence (DNA): TGTGCCAGCAGCCTACAGGGATACGAGCAGTACTTC.

This clone was recorded only once. The rearrangement links TRBV27 to TRBJ2-1; 9 bases fit TRBD1. CDR3 length: 16 amino acids. Germline V CDR1 and CDR2: MNHEY, SMNVEV (reference sequence). V lost 3 bases to trimming and J lost 6 bases; unmatched junction nucleotides: 9. In DNA form, the CDR3 reads TGTGCCAGCAGTTTCTCCGGGACAGGGTTGGTCAATGAGCAGTTCTTC. Residues: CASSFSGTGLVNEQFF.

This chain links TRBV4-2 with TRBJ2-1; the match to TRBD2 covers 11 bases. V was clipped by 0 bases and J by 4 bases; unmatched bases: 11. The length of the CDR3 is 19 residues. Germline V gene data show CDR1 as LGHNA and CDR2 as YNFKEQ. CDR3 sequence reads: CASSQDLGASSGRYNEQFF. The CDR3 DNA reads as TGTGCCAGCAGCCAAGATCTGGGGGCTTCTAGCGGGAGGTACAATGAGCAGTTCTTC.

V usage is TRBV24-1 and J usage is TRBJ2-1; TRBD2 aligns across 8 bases. The length of the CDR3 is 16 residues. Trimming at V came to 5 bases and at J to 4 bases, leaving 9 bases not matched to a gene. Germline V CDR1 and CDR2: KGHDR, SFDVKD. CDR3 sequence reads: CATSGGSGSFYNEQFF. The CDR3 DNA follows: TGTGCCACCAGTGGTGGGAGCGGGAGTTTTTACAATGAGCAGTTCTTC.

This chain's CDR3 is CASGLGRDRDQEETQYF. The CDR3 coding sequence is TGTGCTAGTGGTTTGGGCCGGGACAGGGATCAGGAAGAGACCCAGTACTTC. The chain employs TRBV12-5 and TRBJ2-5; 9 positions match TRBD1. CDR3 length: 17 amino acids. Trimming removed 1 base from V and 3 bases from J; junction bases left unmatched: 9. The germline V gene encodes CDR1 LGHNT and CDR2 FRNRAP.

This chain uses TRBV11-3 with TRBJ2-3, with D unclear. The CDR3 is 13 residues long. V lost 4 bases, J lost 4 bases, and 9 bases lay in between. The germline V gene has CDR1 SGHNT and CDR2 YENEEA. CDR3 in amino acids: CASSSPSADTQYF. As DNA, the CDR3 is TGTGCCAGCAGCTCCCCCTCCGCAGATACGCAGTATTTT.

CDR3 DNA: TGTGCCAGCATCCCAGCGGGAGGGGAAAATGAGCAGTTCTTC. It translates to CASIPAGGENEQFF. V usage is TRBV7-9 and J usage is TRBJ2-1, with 10 nucleotides matching TRBD2. The CDR3 loop spans 14 amino acids. The germline CDR1 and CDR2 sequences are SEHNR and FQNEAQ (reference sequence). The V and J ends lost 7 bases and 7 bases, in that order; junction bases with no gene match: 7.